This TCR beta chain was captured by sequencing in a study of T cells after yellow fever vaccination. Across the whole study: For low cell numbers, libraries were made with SMART-Seq v4 Ultra Low Input.

The 5'RACE template-switching step produced TCR cDNA and added a universal primer site and UMIs. TCRdb processed the 5' RACE reads anew with MiXCR; each CDR3 protein has one entry. This table has about 580,000 distinct CDR3 sequences, about a sixth appearing once. Germline V CDR1 and CDR2: SGHVS, FQNEAQ. There are 15 residues in the CDR3. Trimming stripped 5 bases from V and 4 bases from J, with 17 bases between. This clonotype was observed a few times. The antigen is undetermined. Study results and limitations: Clonotypes found in both CD4 and CD8 compartments made up a small share. Clones that expanded after primary vaccination mostly reappeared after the booster (over 95% CD4, 80% to 90% CD8).

This TCR was sampled from a man aged 18-30 years who received the YFV17D yellow fever vaccine. The rearrangement links TRBV7-8 to TRBJ1-1, with D maybe TRBD1 (5 bases). Sequenced here: PBMCs, sampled around 5 days after the first yellow fever vaccination. CDR3: CASSIRGRESTEAFF. The CDR3 DNA follows: TGTGCCAGCAGCATCCGGGGCAGGGAATCCACTGAAGCTTTCTTT.